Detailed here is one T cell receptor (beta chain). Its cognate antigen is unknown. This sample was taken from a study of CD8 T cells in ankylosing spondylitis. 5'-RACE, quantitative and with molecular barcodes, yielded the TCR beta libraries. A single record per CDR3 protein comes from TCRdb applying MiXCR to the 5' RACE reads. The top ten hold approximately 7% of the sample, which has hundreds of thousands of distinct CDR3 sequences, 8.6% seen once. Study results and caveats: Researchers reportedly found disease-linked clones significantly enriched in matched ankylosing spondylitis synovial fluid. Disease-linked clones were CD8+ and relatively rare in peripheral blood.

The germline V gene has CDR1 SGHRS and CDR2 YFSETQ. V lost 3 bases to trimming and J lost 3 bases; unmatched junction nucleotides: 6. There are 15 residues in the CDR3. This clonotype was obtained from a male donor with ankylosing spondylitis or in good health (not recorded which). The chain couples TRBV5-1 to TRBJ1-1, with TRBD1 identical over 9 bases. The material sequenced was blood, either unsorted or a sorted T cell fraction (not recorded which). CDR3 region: CASSWGDRVDTEAFF. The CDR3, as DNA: TGCGCCAGCAGCTGGGGGGACAGGGTGGACACTGAAGCTTTCTTT.